This entry lists 17 T cell receptor beta chains sequenced from one sample in a study of radiation and T cells in renal cell carcinoma. Time point noted: baseline pretreatment blood. The treatment denotes: 15 Gy SBRT to primary tumor, nephrectomy 4 weeks later. Data came from immunoSEQ multiplex PCR; TCRdb stores just in-frame clones and leaves some out. The table records roughly 120,000 clones, about four fifths of them present only once. The sequences come from blood, collected from a patient whose treatment included radiotherapy and nephrectomy. Every receptor here comes from a woman aged 60-70 years with renal cell carcinoma.

This chain links TRBV15 with TRBJ2-3, with TRBD2 as a possible D gene (5 bases). V was trimmed by 1 base and J by 4 bases, leaving 12 bases between them. Per germline, CDR1 LNHNV and CDR2 YYDKDF (reference sequence). The CDR3 runs to 15 residues. In DNA form, the CDR3 reads TGTGCCACCAGCAGAGCTGAGGGAGCGGCAGATACGCAGTATTTT. Its protein product is CATSRAEGAADTQYF.

The chain joins TRBV5-1 to TRBJ2-3; 7 positions agree with TRBD1. The CDR3 contains 17 residues. The V gene's germline CDR1 is SGHRS and CDR2 YFSETQ. Trimming at V came to 2 bases and at J to 2 bases, leaving 11 bases not matched to a gene. CDR3 region: CASSFLGGAYNTDTQYF. Written as DNA, the CDR3 is TGCGCCAGCAGCTTTTTAGGGGGCGCATATAACACAGATACGCAGTATTTT.

The rearrangement uses TRBV5-6 and TRBJ2-7, with D perhaps TRBD2 (5 bases). This CDR3 is built from 14 residues. The V gene lost 4 bases and the J gene lost 3 bases, with 14 bases spanning the gap. Germline CDR1 reads SGHDT; CDR2 reads YYEEEE. The CDR3 protein is CASSLLPRVYEQYF. The CDR3 DNA reads TGTGCCAGCAGCCTACTTCCGAGGGTCTACGAGCAGTACTTC.

V and J are TRBV28 and TRBJ1-1; 7 bases are a match to TRBD1. The ends lost 7 bases at V and 1 base at J; junction bases unmatched: 9. This CDR3 comprises 15 residues. The germline CDR1 and CDR2 sequences are MDHEN and SYDVKM. CDR3 sequence: CASIPADRKNTEAFF. CDR3 nucleotide sequence: TGTGCCAGCATCCCCGCGGACAGGAAGAACACTGAAGCTTTCTTT.

This clone has a single count. This sample includes further DNA sequences coding for the same CDR3. The V call is TRBV7-2, the J call TRBJ2-7; D is ambiguous. The CDR3 is 14 residues long. The V end lost 0 bases, the J end lost 0 bases, and 6 bases lay between the germline ends. Germline CDR1 is SGHTA and CDR2 is FQGNSA. CDR3 sequence (DNA): TGTGCCAGCAGCTTAGCAGTATCCTCCTACGAGCAGTACTTC. Its translation: CASSLAVSSYEQYF.

The chain recombines TRBV9 with TRBJ1-2; D is unclear. V was shortened by 0 bases and J by 4 bases, with 4 bases between the two germline ends. The CDR3 totals 12 residues. The germline V gene has CDR1 SGDLS and CDR2 YYNGEE. The CDR3 bases are TGTGCCAGCAGCGTAGGCTTCTATGGCTACACCTTC. It yields the protein CASSVGFYGYTF.

This chain uses TRBV15 with TRBJ1-2; possible D gene TRBD1, 6 bases. The CDR3 has 14 amino acids. Germline-derived CDR1 and CDR2 are LNHNV and YYDKDF (reference sequence). Trimming took 0 bases from V and 4 from J, leaving 9 bases between them. This CDR3 is CATSRDKQGYGYTF. The CDR3 DNA reads as TGTGCCACCAGCAGAGATAAACAGGGCTATGGCTACACCTTC.

For this clone: The junction departs from the called germline gene at one end, perhaps through a read error. This sample includes further DNA sequences coding for the same CDR3. V is TRBV7-9 and J is TRBJ2-3; D gene unclear. Germline CDR1 SEHNR, CDR2 FQNEAQ (reference sequence). The CDR3 runs 16 residues. The CDR3 loop is CASSLSGGLSTDTQYF. The CDR3 DNA reads TGTGCCAGTAGCTTATCCGGCGGATTAAGCACAGATACGCAGTATTTT.

This chain links TRBV7-9 with TRBJ1-3; D is uncertain. Trimming pared 2 bases from V and 0 bases from J, leaving 5 bases between. The length of the CDR3 is 14 residues. The germline V gene has CDR1 SEHNR and CDR2 FQNEAQ (reference sequence). The CDR3 region is CASSLTFSGNTIYF. The CDR3 DNA is TGTGCCAGCAGCTTAACGTTCTCTGGAAACACCATATATTTT.

This clone was observed a single time. J is TRBJ2-7 and V is TRBV6-1; 10 bases match TRBD1. V dropped 2 bases and J dropped 4; count of bases not matched to a gene: 5. This CDR3 spans 15 amino acids. The germline V gene has CDR1 MNHNS and CDR2 SASEGT. The CDR3 spells CASSETGQGFYEQYF. The DNA of the CDR3 is TGTGCCAGCAGTGAAACGGGACAGGGGTTTTACGAGCAGTACTTC.

The chain combines TRBV28 with TRBJ1-2; the D is unclear. With 6 bases removed from V and 0 bases from J, the gap between germline ends came to 5 bases. The CDR3 loop spans 12 amino acids. Germline V CDR1 and CDR2: MDHEN, SYDVKM. CDR3 DNA sequence: TGTGCCAGCAGCACTTCTAACTATGGCTACACCTTC. Its translation is CASSTSNYGYTF.

The rearrangement uses TRBV28 and TRBJ1-2, with 9 nucleotides matching TRBD1. The V gene's germline CDR1 is MDHEN and CDR2 SYDVKM. The CDR3 totals 15 residues. V trimming: 6 bases; J trimming: 4 bases; junction bases outside the gene matches: 9. CDR3 nucleotides: TGTGCCAGCAGACAGCGAACGGGACAGGGCTATGGCTACACCTTC. It translates to CASRQRTGQGYGYTF.

The rearrangement links TRBV10-3 to TRBJ2-3, with 10 bases identical to TRBD2. V shed 6 bases, J shed 1 base, and the junction held 4 bases outside the gene matches. Germline CDR1 and CDR2: ENHRY and SYGVKD. The CDR3 runs 15 residues. This chain's CDR3 is CAISVAGGRTDTQYF. In nucleotides, the CDR3 is TGTGCCATCAGCGTAGCGGGAGGACGCACAGATACGCAGTATTTT.

The chain is built from TRBV27 and TRBJ2-2; D might be TRBD1 (5 bases). The CDR3 is 13 amino acids. Germline assignment: CDR1 MNHEY and CDR2 SMNVEV (reference sequence). Trimming removed 7 bases at V and 6 bases at J, with 12 bases between. CDR3 amino acids: CASILRAAGELFF. The CDR3 DNA sequence: TGTGCCAGCATTCTCAGGGCGGCCGGGGAGCTGTTTTTT.

This clone was found a few times. The rearrangement links TRBV10-3 to TRBJ2-7; TRBD2 matches at 11 bases. CDR3 size: 12 residues. The germline CDR1 and CDR2 sequences are ENHRY and SYGVKD. The V and J ends lost 10 bases and 2 bases, in that order; junction bases with no gene match: 1. CDR3 sequence reads: CASSGRAYEQYF. For the CDR3, the DNA is TGTGCCAGTAGCGGGAGGGCCTACGAGCAGTACTTC.

V and J are TRBV30 and TRBJ1-2; TRBD1 aligns across 9 bases. Trimming at V came to 5 bases and at J to 0 bases, leaving 4 bases not matched to a gene. In germline, CDR1 is GTSNPN, CDR2 SVGIG (reference sequence). The CDR3 contains 14 residues. CDR3 sequence: CAWYRQGANYGYTF. The DNA of the CDR3 is TGTGCCTGGTATAGACAGGGGGCTAACTATGGCTACACCTTC.

The J gene is TRBJ1-2, the V gene TRBV9; D possibly corresponds to TRBD1 (5 bases). V was cut by 4 bases and J by 5 bases, with 33 bases left in between. Per the germline V gene, CDR1 is SGDLS and CDR2 is YYNGEE. This CDR3 has 20 amino acids. The CDR3: CASSPERWDGKVTTSYGYTF. The DNA for the CDR3 is TGTGCCAGCAGCCCAGAACGTTGGGACGGAAAAGTTACCACCTCTTATGGCTACACCTTC.